The subject of this entry is one T cell receptor beta chain. TCRdb's table, derived via immunoSEQ multiplex PCR, lists solely in-frame clones and lacks some. The sample carries roughly 15,000 clones, about two thirds recorded once. This specimen belongs to a study of sequential checkpoint blockade in melanoma. Treatment here: randomized to nivolumab then ipilimumab (arm A) or the reverse (arm B). From thawed PBMCs, live CD3+CD8+ cells negative for CD19 and CD56 were sorted. Source: CD8+ T cells sorted from blood (inferred from file names), taken from a patient given nivolumab and ipilimumab in sequence. This receptor was obtained from a human donor with melanoma.

The chain's CDR3 is CASSPGQGRSEKLFF. The CDR3, as DNA: TGTGCCAGCAGCCCCGGACAGGGCCGAAGTGAAAAACTGTTTTTT. This chain joins TRBV6-5 and TRBJ1-4, with 8 bases that match TRBD1. This CDR3 has 15 residues. The ends lost 6 bases at V and 7 bases at J; junction bases unmatched: 10. Germline CDR1 is MNHEY and CDR2 is SVGAGI.